This TCR beta chain is from a study of blood T cell repertoires in COVID-19. Background on the study: The analysed material was cDNA or gDNA that came from T cells, B-cell-depleted T cells, or PBMCs.

The J segment lost 2 bases and the V segment lost 5 bases, leaving 12 bases of the junction unmatched. CDR1 is SGHTA, CDR2 FQGNSA, per germline. The CDR3 covers 19 residues. In the study's own analysis: Amplification of reference gene primers provided the estimated nucleated cell counts. The data were produced by immunoSEQ multiplex PCR, yet TCRdb's version contains in-frame clones alone and is incomplete. The V and J calls and clone size are taken from that table; D and trimming were inferred from the DNA. The sample contains about 52,000 clones, over 80% of which appear only once. The clonotype was recovered from a man between 65 and 85 years old with active COVID-19. Specimen: peripheral blood. This chain uses TRBV7-2 with TRBJ2-3, with TRBD2 matching over 14 bases. CDR3 coding DNA: TGTGCCAGCAGCCCGTGGACTAGCGGGGGGCGGGGAACCACAGATACGCAGTATTTT. As protein: CASSPWTSGGRGTTDTQYF.